In this sample, the clone carrying this TCR beta chain turned up a few times. The antigen remains undetermined. The sample comes from a study of T-cell reconstitution after alpha-beta-depleted transplantation in children. Whole-study results and caveats: Expanded graft clones, several hundred of them, were reportedly the source of alpha-beta T cells about two months after transplant. After one year, T-cell counts and TCRbeta diversity mostly came from new T cells.

V shed 4 bases and J shed 0 bases, with 11 bases lying between them. The germline gives CDR1 SGHRS, CDR2 YFSETQ. This CDR3 comprises 15 residues. It was with unique molecular identifiers that the TCRbeta library was prepared. TCRdb re-derived calls from the PCR reads in MiXCR, one entry per CDR3 protein. The table lists some 140,000 distinct CDR3 sequences, about 9.9% of them singletons. The chain links TRBV5-1 to TRBJ2-1; D remains ambiguous. This clonotype was sampled from a girl in the first two years of life who had a stem cell transplant for combined immunodeficiency, so the T cells may come from the graft donor. The material sequenced was PBMCs, mostly from graft donor cells, taken 180 days after TCRalphabeta/CD19-depleted stem cell transplant. The CDR3 coding sequence is TGCGCCAGCAGCCCAGTACAGTCCTCCTACAATGAGCAGTTCTTC. Protein sequence: CASSPVQSSYNEQFF.